Sequencing of this T cell receptor (beta chain) was carried out in a study of Graves' ophthalmopathy and Graves' hyperthyroidism. Study-wide context: Ahead of any treatment, peripheral blood was obtained at the initial diagnosis.

As regards this clonotype: The antigen is undetermined.

Serum thyroxine and TRAb, along with clinical symptoms, thyroid ultrasound and orbital computed tomography, were what diagnosis relied on. RNA transcripts provided the template for amplifying TCR beta CDR3 regions. HTBI-primed RT-PCR formed the first round, and a multiplex PCR formed the second. TCRdb independently ran MiXCR on the multiplex PCR reads; one entry per CDR3 protein. The sample holds about 740,000 distinct CDR3 sequences, 40% seen once. Findings and limits, study-wide: For predicting ophthalmopathy progression, the model had 70.59% sensitivity and under 85% specificity.

This TCR came from an adult man with Graves' ophthalmopathy. Sequencing was carried out using peripheral blood.

CDR3 sequence (DNA): TGTGCCAGTAGTATCTTACCCCGCTACGAGCAGTACTTC. This encodes CASSILPRYEQYF. This chain joins TRBV19 and TRBJ2-7; no clear D. Germline CDR1 LNHDA, CDR2 SQIVND (reference sequence). The CDR3 is 13 residues long. V was cut by 3 bases and J by 3 bases, with 9 bases left in between.